This T cell receptor beta chain was identified during a study of neurological immune-mediated disorders. Study-wide findings and caveats: Whereas HTLV-1-associated myelopathy showed the most TCR clonal expansion, multiple sclerosis showed the least, with levels below those of healthy controls.

It was blood bank volunteers in Maryland, USA who made up the healthy controls. Unsorted libraries were derived from 2 million PBMCs stored at -80 C. There are many counts of this clonotype. The target antigen is unknown. cDNA was made by 5'RACE with 10-nucleotide random UMIs. TCRdb re-called the 5' RACE reads through MiXCR, storing one row per CDR3 protein. Found here are tens of thousands of distinct CDR3 sequences, around 12% of them singletons; the top ten hold less than 9%. The V gene's germline CDR1 is DFQATT and CDR2 SNEGSKA (reference sequence). The length of the CDR3 is 14 residues. Trimming left V 0 bases short and J 5 bases short, with 13 bases between.

This receptor was obtained from a man in his fifties or sixties in good health. Sequenced input: PBMCs. V and J are TRBV20-1 and TRBJ2-5, with a tentative D call TRBD2 (5 bases). CDR3 bases: TGCAGTGCTAGAGATGCAGTATCGGGGGAGACCCAGTACTTC. Its translation is CSARDAVSGETQYF.